This T cell receptor beta chain was sequenced during a study of T cell changes during pregnancy in multiple sclerosis. Germline CDR1 is MNHEY and CDR2 is SMNVEV (reference sequence). The CDR3 runs 19 residues. J lost 4 bases, V lost 6 bases, and 12 bases had no gene match. TCRdb's table, derived via immunoSEQ multiplex PCR, lists solely in-frame clones and lacks some. This table holds 40,000 to 50,000 clones, around 92% found once. The gene calls are TRBV27 and TRBJ2-1, with TRBD2 matching over 16 bases. The sequencing used CD8+ T cells from peripheral blood mononuclear cells, collected in the third trimester of pregnancy. This clonotype originated in a female donor with multiple sclerosis, enrolled in a pregnancy study. The CDR3 loop reads CASSSGLAGGKPDYNEQFF. The CDR3 DNA reads TGTGCCAGCAGCTCGGGACTAGCGGGAGGGAAGCCCGATTACAATGAGCAGTTCTTC.